This section outlines one TCR beta chain sequence together with its context. The antigen remains undetermined. This record belongs to a study of cytomegalovirus exposure and HLA in healthy donors. The study, taken as a whole, reports: HLA alleles showed associations with 15,000 to 20,000 TCR beta sequences in a later analysis, at a 0.05 false discovery rate.

Primers for the PCR totalled 60 Vbeta and 13 Jbeta. The data were produced by immunoSEQ multiplex PCR, yet TCRdb's version contains in-frame clones alone and is incomplete. Here the sample spans 200,000 to 250,000 clones, roughly 80% being singletons. Trimming cost V 0 bases and J 4 bases, with 17 bases left between them. The CDR3 totals 17 residues. Germline CDR1 and CDR2: SNHLY and FYNNEI. Input material: PBMCs. The origin of this receptor is a man aged 45-65 years in good health and CMV-seronegative. The chain couples TRBV2 to TRBJ2-3; D not certain. The CDR3 loop reads CASSEALVTTEPDTQYF. In DNA form, the CDR3 reads TGTGCCAGCAGTGAAGCGCTTGTCACCACCGAGCCAGATACGCAGTATTTT.